This passage covers 7 T cell receptor beta chains from one sample sequenced in a study of blood T cell repertoires in COVID-19. Clones were read by immunoSEQ multiplex PCR, and TCRdb kept only the in-frame ones, dropping some. The sample lists about 160,000 clones, around 84% occurring once. Sequenced input: peripheral blood. The receptors were sampled from a woman aged 80 or over with acute or convalescent COVID-19.

The chain recombines TRBV15 with TRBJ1-1; TRBD1 is a possible D gene (6 bases). V lost 0 bases, J lost 7 bases, and 21 bases lay in between. CDR1 is LNHNV, CDR2 YYDKDF, per germline (reference sequence). The CDR3 has 17 residues. The CDR3 sequence is CATSRDAEQGLVGEAFF. CDR3 coding DNA: TGTGCCACCAGCAGAGATGCCGAACAGGGCTTGGTAGGTGAAGCTTTCTTT.

J is TRBJ1-1 and V is TRBV5-1, with 9 nucleotides matching TRBD1. Germline CDR1 and CDR2: SGHRS and YFSETQ. The ends lost 4 bases at V and 3 bases at J; junction bases unmatched: 7. There are 15 residues in the CDR3. This chain's CDR3 is CASSQRQGGHTEAFF. DNA of the CDR3: TGCGCCAGCAGCCAAAGACAGGGGGGTCACACTGAAGCTTTCTTT.

The V gene is TRBV7-6, the J gene TRBJ2-5; 9 bases align to TRBD2. Germline values: CDR1 SGHVS, CDR2 FNYEAQ. This CDR3 is built from 15 residues. V lost 5 bases, J lost 4 bases, and 8 bases stayed unmatched. CDR3: CASSLGAGGRETQYF. CDR3 coding DNA: TGTGCCAGCAGCCTGGGGGCGGGAGGGCGAGAGACCCAGTACTTC.

In this sample, this clone turned up once. The chain uses TRBV25-1 and TRBJ2-5; 7 bases map to TRBD2. Germline CDR1 and CDR2: MGHDK and SYGVNS. Losses at the gene ends were 6 bases for V and 4 bases for J; bases not matched to a gene: 14. This CDR3 has 16 residues. The CDR3 sequence is CASRRGRGGSSETQYF. CDR3 DNA: TGTGCCAGCAGACGAGGGCGGGGCGGGAGCTCAGAGACCCAGTACTTC.

The chain has TRBV4-3 and TRBJ1-5; D gene unclear. Per the germline V gene, CDR1 is LGHNA and CDR2 is YSLEER. CDR3 length: 15 amino acids. The V end was cut by 2 bases, the J end by 2 bases, with 10 bases between. The CDR3 coding sequence is TGCGCCAGCAGCCAACAGGCCGTGGGCAATCAGCCCCAGCATTTT. This encodes CASSQQAVGNQPQHF.

The V gene is TRBV7-2, the J gene TRBJ2-3, with 9 bases that match TRBD2. V was pared by 5 bases and J by 1 base, with 4 bases of the junction left unmatched. CDR1 and CDR2 from the germline V gene are SGHTA and FQGNSA. The CDR3 sequence is 15 residues long. CDR3 loop: CASSPRTSGTDTQYF. The CDR3 DNA reads TGTGCCAGCAGCCCCCGGACTAGCGGCACAGATACGCAGTATTTT.

The rearrangement links TRBV7-9 to TRBJ2-5; 7 nucleotides align to TRBD1. This CDR3 is built from 14 residues. The germline gives CDR1 SEHNR, CDR2 FQNEAQ (reference sequence). V lost 1 base, J lost 1 base, and 0 bases stayed unmatched. Here the CDR3 reads CASSLEGAQETQYF. DNA of the CDR3: TGTGCCAGCAGCTTAGAGGGGGCCCAAGAGACCCAGTACTTC.